This is a list of T cell receptor beta chains from one sample in a study of blood T cell repertoires in COVID-19. Generated by immunoSEQ multiplex PCR, the TCRdb table keeps only in-frame clones and is missing some. The sample yields under 250,000 clones, about 91% seen once. Sequenced input: PBMCs or T cells enriched from blood (not recorded which). Every receptor here comes from a woman aged 25 to 39 with acute COVID-19. The CDR3 runs from the conserved cysteine through the conserved F or W. The D gene is left open where the match is weak. Expanded clones are given a class, and other clones once, few, many or no size at all.

>TRBD1|TRBV4-2|.|TRBJ1-6
CASSPEGQVIPPLHF
TGTGCCAGCAGCCCAGAAGGACAGGTTATTCCACCCCTCCACTTT
>TRBD1|TRBV5-1|.|TRBJ1-4
CASSLTGEGNEKLFF
TGCGCCAGCAGCTTGACAGGGGAAGGTAATGAAAAACTGTTTTTT
>.|TRBV7-9|.|TRBJ2-7
CASSLGRGDYEQYF
TGTGCCAGCAGCTTAGGCAGGGGAGACTACGAGCAGTACTTC
>.|TRBV2|.|TRBJ1-6
CASSPRGNSPLHF
TGTGCCAGCAGTCCTAGGGGGAATTCACCCCTCCACTTT
>.|TRBV6-5|.|TRBJ1-2
CASSGNYGYTF
TGTGCCAGCAGCGGTAACTATGGCTACACCTTC
>.|TRBV6-1|.|TRBJ1-5
CASSLAGLSNQPQHF
TGTGCCAGCAGTTTAGCAGGACTCTCCAATCAGCCCCAGCATTTT
>.|TRBV4-1|.|TRBJ1-1
CASSQETGGLRSEAFF
TGCGCCAGCAGCCAAGAGACTGGGGGACTAAGGAGTGAAGCTTTCTTT
>.|TRBV5-1|few|TRBJ1-3
CASSQGDTFSGNTIYF
TGCGCCAGCTCTCAAGGGGACACCTTCTCTGGAAACACCATATATTTT
>.|TRBV5-1|few|TRBJ1-6
CASSLIFSNSPLHF
TGCGCCAGCAGCTTGATTTTCAGTAATTCACCCCTCCACTTT
>TRBD1|TRBV19|.|TRBJ1-6
CASSISVVRGFVSPLHF
TGTGCCAGTAGTATTAGTGTTGTCAGGGGGTTCGTATCACCCCTCCACTTT
>.|TRBV27|.|TRBJ1-4
CASSLQGGREKLFF
TGTGCCAGCAGTTTACAGGGAGGGCGAGAAAAACTGTTTTTT
>.|TRBV5-6|.|TRBJ1-5
CASSLYTANQPQHF
TGTGCCAGCAGCTTGTATACAGCTAATCAGCCCCAGCATTTT
>.|TRBV2|.|TRBJ1-2
CASSDRGYTF
TGTGCCAGCAGTGACCGGGGCTACACCTTC
>.|TRBV10-2|.|TRBJ1-3
CASQIEGSGNTIYF
TGCGCCAGTCAAATAGAGGGCTCTGGAAACACCATATATTTT
>TRBD1|TRBV18|.|TRBJ2-6
CASLDSRGLGANVLTF
TGTGCCAGCTTGGATTCCAGGGGGCTTGGGGCCAACGTCCTGACTTTC
>TRBD2|TRBV9|.|TRBJ2-3
CASSVGGGGNTDTQYF
TGTGCCAGCAGCGTAGGGGGCGGGGGAAACACAGATACGCAGTATTTT